This T cell receptor (beta chain) was profiled in a study of blood T cell repertoires in COVID-19. This clone has just one count. Authors' methods: Scientists estimated how many nucleated cells there were by amplifying reference gene primers. The method was immunoSEQ multiplex PCR; TCRdb's version includes in-frame clones alone and lacks a portion of them. V and J calls plus clone size are reproduced from that table; the DNA served to infer D and trimming. This sample yields about 13,000 clones, of which approximately 90% are seen a single time; more than 2% belongs to the top ten. Trimming left V 3 bases short and J 7 bases short, with 10 bases between. The CDR3 consists of 12 residues. Germline V lookup: CDR1 MNHEY, CDR2 SVGEGT.

Sequencing was carried out using peripheral blood. The chain recombines TRBV6-2 or TRBV6-3 with TRBJ2-7; TRBD2 is a possible D gene (6 bases). The TCR comes from a human donor in a cohort sampled during active COVID-19. For the CDR3, the DNA is TGTGCCAGCAGTTATCATCGGGGGGAGCAGTACTTC. It specifies CASSYHRGEQYF.